This section outlines one T cell receptor beta chain sequence together with its context. Its cognate antigen has yet to be identified. It has no much larger one-base neighbor in the sample; base qualities were not kept. The collaborating institutions used their own protocols to collect whole blood in K2EDTA tubes. Collaborator samples were shipped for TCRbeta analysis as frozen whole blood, isolated PBMCs, or DNA extracted from either sample type. This specimen comes from a study of blood T cell repertoires in COVID-19 (dated by TCRdb to the early 2020s). About the study as a whole: Collaborator samples came from the United States, Italy and Spain and covered acute and convalescent phases of COVID-19. The prospective study material was composed of cDNA or gDNA derived from T cells, B-cell-depleted T cells, or PBMCs. Deeply sampled blood TCRbeta repertoires from subjects exposed to, actively infected with, or recovered from COVID-19 were included in the dataset. The repertoires were released in a freely available public database intended as a resource for research on the immune response to SARS-CoV-2. Samples came from the ongoing ImmuneRACE study (first 160 participants) plus 1,254 subjects from 6 global collaborators. Sample metadata almost always included a de-identified subject ID, COVID-19 status, age in years and sex. Where HLA class I and class II types were available, the types were taken from metadata supplied by the sample provider, not from assay-based typing. What the authors observed across the whole study: The quantity of clinical and demographic metadata differed by source and by participant and was supplied without curation.

TCRbeta CDR3 regions were amplified from genomic DNA by means of the immunoSEQ Assay, a bias-controlled multiplex PCR. As for the original processing: Within the assay, amplification of reference gene primers was used to estimate how many nucleated cells each sample contained. To quantify the absolute abundance of each unique TCRbeta CDR3 rearrangement, sequence reads were collapsed and filtered. For each sample, productive Simpson clonality was calculated by taking the square root of Simpson's diversity index across productive rearrangements. In TCRdb, the immuneACCESS table is reduced to in-frame sequences with V and J assigned. These tables do not hold every clone; where another copy was compared, an unresolved V gene accounts for under half, and the others remain unexplained. V, J and clone size are those of that table, while D and trimming were read from the DNA. The sample contains about 89,000 clones, over 75% of them found a single time. The top ten constitute approximately 11% of the sample.

The CDR3 measures 19 amino acids from cysteine to phenylalanine. Here the CDR3 DNA is all that survives: 57 bases in frame from base 1. The specimen sequenced was peripheral blood. This sequence was found in an elderly woman with acute or convalescent COVID-19. The chain is encoded by TRBV21-1 joined to TRBJ2-1; the D call TRBD1 from the table was never checked on the DNA. TRBV21-1 is a pseudogene segment. The DNA sequence follows: TGTGCCAGCAGCCTATTCCCAGGGGCACTGGACGACTGGAAGGCTGAGCAGTTCTTC. This gives the protein CASSLFPGALDDWKAEQFF.